This T cell receptor (beta chain) derives from a study of OX40 agonist ivuxolimab in advanced cancers. For the study at large: Ivuxolimab was administered intravenously to patients at 0.01 to 10 mg/kg every 2 weeks. Cancers in dose escalation were hepatocellular, melanoma, renal cell and head and neck. Study-wide results and limits: CD4+ and CD8+ T cells in blood underwent clonal expansion by week 6 at 0.1 to 3.0 mg/kg. Determination of antigen specificity was not performed for the expanded peripheral T cells.

A word on this clone: Its antigen is not identified.

The data were produced by immunoSEQ multiplex PCR, yet TCRdb's version contains in-frame clones alone and is incomplete. The sample contains tens of thousands of clones, around 90% of which appear only once. This CDR3 is 15 amino acids long. Germline V gene data show CDR1 as SEHNR and CDR2 as FQNEAQ (reference sequence). V was shortened by 9 bases and J by 1 base, with 18 bases between the two germline ends. This TCR derives from an adult with an advanced solid tumor such as melanoma, head and neck, liver or kidney cancer. The material was CD4+ or CD8+ T cells sorted from blood, obtained in a trial of the OX40 agonist ivuxolimab. The chain has TRBV7-9 and TRBJ1-1, with D unresolved. The CDR3 reads CASVGPNAWNTEAFF. In DNA, the CDR3 is TGTGCCAGTGTTGGCCCCAATGCCTGGAACACTGAAGCTTTCTTT. Full variable domain (outside the CDR3, taken from reference TRBV7-9 and TRBJ1-1): DTGVSQNPRHKITKRGQNVTFRCDPISEHNRLYWYRQTLGQGPEFLTYFQNEAQLEKSRLLSDRFSAERPKGSFSTLEIQRTEQGDSAMYLCASVGPNAWNTEAFFGQGTRLTVV.